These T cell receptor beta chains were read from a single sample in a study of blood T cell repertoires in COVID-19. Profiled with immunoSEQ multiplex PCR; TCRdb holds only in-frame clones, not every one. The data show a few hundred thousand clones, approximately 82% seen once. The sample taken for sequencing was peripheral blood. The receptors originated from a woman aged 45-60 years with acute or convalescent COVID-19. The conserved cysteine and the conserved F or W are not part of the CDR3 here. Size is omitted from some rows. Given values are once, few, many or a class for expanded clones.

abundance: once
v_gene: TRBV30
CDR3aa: AWSRDRGIDEQF

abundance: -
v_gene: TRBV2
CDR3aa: ASRTGEPYNSPLH

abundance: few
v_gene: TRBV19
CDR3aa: ASHRDRGRDTEAF

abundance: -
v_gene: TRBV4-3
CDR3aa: ASSQDGTGLTDTQY

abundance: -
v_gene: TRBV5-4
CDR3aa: ASSIDRGNEQF

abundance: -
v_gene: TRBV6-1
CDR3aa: ASDDGGWDGYT

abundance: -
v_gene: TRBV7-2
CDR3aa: ASSLSPNYGYT

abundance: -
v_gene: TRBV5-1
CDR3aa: ASSLGMDRAGDEKLF

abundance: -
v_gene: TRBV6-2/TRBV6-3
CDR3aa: ASCFGGANTGELF

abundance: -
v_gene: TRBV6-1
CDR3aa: ASSEGRYTEAF

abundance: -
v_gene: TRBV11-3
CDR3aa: ASSLGSTGDEQF

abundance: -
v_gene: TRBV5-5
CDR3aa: ASSLGGLAGMYNEQF

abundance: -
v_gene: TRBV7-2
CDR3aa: ASSLDSSGQGPYEQY

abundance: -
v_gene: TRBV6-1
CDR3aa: ASSERGTSPEQY

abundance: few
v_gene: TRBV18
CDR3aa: ASSALGGPPETQY

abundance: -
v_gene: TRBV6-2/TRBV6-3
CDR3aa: ASTPPGAAEQY

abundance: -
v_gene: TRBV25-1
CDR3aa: ASSEGGSNQPQH

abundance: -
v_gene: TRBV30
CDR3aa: AWSGQDNQPQH

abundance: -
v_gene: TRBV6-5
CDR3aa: ASSRGGDTEAF

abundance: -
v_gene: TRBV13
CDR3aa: ASSLAGREGETQY

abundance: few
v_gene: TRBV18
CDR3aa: ASSRTGTEAF

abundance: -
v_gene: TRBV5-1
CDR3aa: ASSLLSGVTTEAF

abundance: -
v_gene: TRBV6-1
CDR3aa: ASSSTGTDGYT

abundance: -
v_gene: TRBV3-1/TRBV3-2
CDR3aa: ASTEREGLGEQF

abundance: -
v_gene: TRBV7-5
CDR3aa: ARRKRRDTQY

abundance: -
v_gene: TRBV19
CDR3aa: ASSSPLGLAGSSTDTQY

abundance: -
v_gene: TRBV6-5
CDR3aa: ASSPQGNGGQPQH

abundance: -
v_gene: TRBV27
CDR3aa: ASSSYRDRGLKREPNEQF

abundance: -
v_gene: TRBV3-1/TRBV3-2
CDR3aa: ASSQVGLAEIQETQY

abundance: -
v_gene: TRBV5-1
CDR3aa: ASSNLGQSSGNTIY

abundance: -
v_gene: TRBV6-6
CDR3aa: ASSRGDRGRPLEQY

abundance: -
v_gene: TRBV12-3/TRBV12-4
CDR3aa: ASRGQGEGAF

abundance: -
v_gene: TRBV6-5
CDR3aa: ASTGTGVEKLF

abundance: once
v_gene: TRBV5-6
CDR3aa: ASSPLNSGNTIY

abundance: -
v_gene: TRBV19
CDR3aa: ASNGDRGSGELF

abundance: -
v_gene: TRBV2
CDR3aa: ASSDRLAGASYEQY

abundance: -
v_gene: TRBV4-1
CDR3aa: ASSQGTTMTYEQY

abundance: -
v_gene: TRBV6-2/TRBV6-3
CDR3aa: ASSPGLYGYT

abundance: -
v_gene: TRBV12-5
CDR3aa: ASGIIGLATQQF

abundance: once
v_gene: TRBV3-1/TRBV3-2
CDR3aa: ASSQEWASGGRYNEQF

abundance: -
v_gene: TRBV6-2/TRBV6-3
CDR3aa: ASSYFGLTTISGANVLT

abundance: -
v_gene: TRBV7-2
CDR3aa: ASSPGTVRGETQY

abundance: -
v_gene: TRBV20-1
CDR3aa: SAHLDTEAF

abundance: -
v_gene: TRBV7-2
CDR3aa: ASSFALRDTQY

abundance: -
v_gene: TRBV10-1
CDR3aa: ASSERWEGNTEAF

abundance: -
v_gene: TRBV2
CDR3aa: ASSASSQETQY

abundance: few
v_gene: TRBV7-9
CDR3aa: ASSLATANYGYT

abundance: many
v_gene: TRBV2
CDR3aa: ASRQTGGQQF

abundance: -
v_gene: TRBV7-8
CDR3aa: ASSRGTNSYIGPEAF

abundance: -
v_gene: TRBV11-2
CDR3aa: ASSLVRATGELF

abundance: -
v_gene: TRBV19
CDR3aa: ASSPTHEKLF

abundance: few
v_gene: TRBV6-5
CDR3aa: ASSSPQGSGADTQY

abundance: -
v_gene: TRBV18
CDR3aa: ASSPVGQRQETQY

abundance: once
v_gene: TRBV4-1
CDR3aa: ASSHAGTPVDEQF